This entry lists 25 T cell receptor beta chains sequenced from one sample in a study of T cell responses to AZD1222 COVID-19 vaccine. Using immunoSEQ multiplex PCR, the repertoire was profiled, and TCRdb retains in-frame clones only, with some absent. The data hold 140,000 to 150,000 clones, with 75% to 95% observed a single time. The sequences come from peripheral blood, collected on day 0 of MenACWY control vaccination. The receptors here all came from an adult in good health.

The V and J genes are TRBV2 and TRBJ1-2; a possible D gene is TRBD1 (5 bases). Deletions cut 8 bases from V and 2 bases from J, with 21 bases between. Germline V gene sequence: CDR1 SNHLY, CDR2 FYNNEI. There are 16 residues in the CDR3. The chain's CDR3 is CASCSPPEGQNYGYTF. The CDR3 DNA reads as TGTGCCAGCTGTAGTCCACCGGAGGGGCAAAACTATGGCTACACCTTC.

The V and J genes are TRBV5-6 and TRBJ1-1, with D unclear. Germline values: CDR1 SGHDT, CDR2 YYEEEE. There are 11 residues in the CDR3. Trimming took 5 bases from V and 1 from J, leaving 3 bases between them. The CDR3 nucleotides read TGTGCCAGCAGTAAGAACACTGAAGCTTTCTTT. This gives the protein CASSKNTEAFF.

The CDR3 sequence: CASSLGAGHYGYTF. CDR3 DNA sequence: TGTGCCAGCAGCCTGGGTGCAGGTCACTATGGCTACACCTTC. This chain uses TRBV28 with TRBJ1-2, with D unclear. CDR3 length equals 14 residues. The germline CDR1 and CDR2 sequences are MDHEN and SYDVKM. The germline V and J ends were trimmed by 6 bases and 3 bases, with 14 bases remaining between them.

The chain carries TRBV2 and TRBJ1-2; D is possibly TRBD1 (6 bases). V was shortened by 10 bases and J by 10 bases, with 19 bases between the two germline ends. Germline values: CDR1 SNHLY, CDR2 FYNNEI. There are 12 residues in the CDR3. CDR3 nucleotide sequence: TGTGCCACTAAGGGGGACGGTTGGGACTACACCTTC. Translating it yields CATKGDGWDYTF.

The gene calls are TRBV9 and TRBJ2-2; 9 bases are shared with TRBD1. This CDR3 spans 16 amino acids. CDR1 SGDLS and CDR2 YYNGEE come from the germline V gene. J gave up 7 bases and V 0 bases, and 7 bases lay outside the gene matches. The CDR3 nucleotides are TGTGCCAGCAGCGTAGGCGCAACAGGGGGCAGCGGGGAGCTGTTTTTT. Translation gives CASSVGATGGSGELFF.

The CDR3 region is CASSITGQGGGEQYF. The CDR3 nucleotides read TGTGCCAGTAGTATAACGGGACAGGGGGGCGGCGAGCAGTACTTC. The rearrangement joins TRBV19 to TRBJ2-7; 11 nucleotides line up with TRBD1. Unmatched junction bases numbered 6, after V lost 2 bases and J lost 6 bases. The V gene's germline CDR1 is LNHDA and CDR2 SQIVND (reference sequence). The CDR3 spans 15 residues.

This clone was detected only a few times. This chain joins TRBV6-4 and TRBJ2-3; TRBD2 aligns across 13 bases. The CDR3 has 15 residues. Germline values: CDR1 MRHNA, CDR2 SNTAGT. The ends lost 0 bases at V and 6 bases at J; junction bases unmatched: 0. The CDR3 spells CASSDSTSGGDTQYF. The CDR3 DNA follows: TGTGCCAGCAGTGACTCGACTAGCGGGGGGGATACGCAGTATTTT.

The CDR3, as DNA: TGTGCCAGCAGCTTGTCTAGGGGAGGTGAAAAACTGTTTTTT. Its translation: CASSLSRGGEKLFF. The chain combines TRBV7-8 with TRBJ1-4; D may be TRBD1 (5 bases). Trimming shortened V by 3 bases and J by 7 bases, and 12 bases separated the two germline ends. The germline CDR1 and CDR2 sequences are SGHVS and FQNEAQ. The length of the CDR3 is 14 residues. Based on the CDR3 plus reference TRBV7-8 and TRBJ1-4, the full variable domain is GAGVSQSPRYKVAKRGQDVALRCDPISGHVSLFWYQQALGQGPEFLTYFQNEAQLDKSGLPSDRFFAERPEGSVSTLKIQRTQQEDSAVYLCASSLSRGGEKLFFGSGTQLSVL.

The chain links TRBV5-4 to TRBJ2-7; TRBD2 matches at 9 bases. The junction had 3 bases not matched to a gene; V was cut back by 2 bases and J by 3 bases. Per the germline V gene, CDR1 is SGHNT and CDR2 is YYREEE (reference sequence). The CDR3 runs to 14 residues. The CDR3 region is CASSFSGGLYEQYF. The CDR3 DNA sequence: TGTGCCAGCAGCTTTAGCGGGGGCCTCTACGAGCAGTACTTC. The full variable domain, completed using reference TRBV5-4 and TRBJ2-7, is ETGVTQSPTHLIKTRGQQVTLRCSSQSGHNTVSWYQQALGQGPQFIFQYYREEENGRGNFPPRFSGLQFPNYSSELNVNALELDDSALYLCASSFSGGLYEQYFGPGTRLTVT.

The chain employs TRBV14 and TRBJ1-1; 7 positions agree with TRBD1. Germline assignment: CDR1 SGHDN and CDR2 FVKESK. J lost 12 bases, V lost 6 bases, and 19 bases had no gene match. CDR3 length equals 15 residues. The CDR3 nucleotides read TGTGCCAGCAGTCGCTATCCACGGGACAGTTGGGGAACTTTCTTT. This codes for CASSRYPRDSWGTFF.

The V gene is TRBV10-2, the J gene TRBJ2-1; 11 nucleotides match TRBD2. The CDR3 covers 16 residues. V shed 7 bases, J shed 0 bases, and the junction held 5 bases outside the gene matches. Germline V gene data show CDR1 as WSHSY and CDR2 as SAAADI. CDR3 protein: CASKTSGASSYNEQFF. The CDR3 coding sequence is TGCGCCAGCAAGACTAGCGGGGCCAGCTCCTACAATGAGCAGTTCTTC.

The rearrangement links TRBV7-8 to TRBJ1-1, with D perhaps TRBD1 (5 bases). The CDR3 totals 15 residues. The germline gives CDR1 SGHVS, CDR2 FQNEAQ. V shed 3 bases and J shed 11 bases, with 22 bases lying between them. The CDR3 here is CASSFRDDGSGEAFF. The DNA for the CDR3 is TGTGCCAGCAGCTTCCGGGACGACGGAAGCGGGGAGGCTTTCTTT.

CDR3 DNA: TGTGCCTGGAATACTGGGAACGGAAACACCATATATTTT. Its protein is CAWNTGNGNTIYF. The chain couples TRBV30 to TRBJ1-3, with D hard to call. The CDR3 is made up of 13 amino acids. Germline lookup yields CDR1 GTSNPN and CDR2 SVGIG (reference sequence). With 4 bases removed from V and 4 bases from J, the gap between germline ends came to 11 bases.

This clone was recorded once. The V and J genes are TRBV18 and TRBJ2-1; a possible D gene is TRBD1 (6 bases). Germline loops: CDR1 KGHSH, CDR2 LQKENI. V shed 4 bases and J shed 0 bases, with 10 bases lying between them. The CDR3 totals 15 residues. This CDR3 is CASSQQGYSYNEQFF. In DNA form, the CDR3 reads TGTGCCAGCTCACAACAGGGTTACTCCTACAATGAGCAGTTCTTC.

The chain combines TRBV11-2 with TRBJ1-2; TRBD1 is a possible D gene (6 bases). The germline gives CDR1 SGHAT, CDR2 FQNNGV. V dropped 2 bases and J dropped 2 bases, with 12 bases sitting between them. CDR3 size: 15 residues. The DNA for the CDR3 is TGTGCCAGCAGCTTAATGCTCACAGGGAACTATGGCTACACCTTC. As protein: CASSLMLTGNYGYTF.

About this clone: One junction end does not reproduce the germline sequence, and a read error may be involved. The chain employs TRBV7-7 and TRBJ2-1, with 10 bases fitting TRBD2. This CDR3 comprises 15 residues. The germline gives CDR1 SSHAT, CDR2 FNYEAQ (reference sequence). Here the CDR3 DNA reads TGTGCTAGCAGCTTGAGCGGGGGGGACTCTGATGAGCAGTTCTTC. Protein: CASSLSGGDSDEQFF.

The rearrangement links TRBV6-5 to TRBJ2-2; TRBD2 might be the D (6 bases). CDR3 length equals 14 residues. Trimming took 6 bases from V and 5 from J, leaving 13 bases between them. Germline V gives CDR1 MNHEY, CDR2 SVGAGI. DNA for the CDR3: TGTGCCAGCAGGTACCGGGAGCAGACCGGGGAGCTGTTTTTT. Translation gives CASRYREQTGELFF.

The V call is TRBV3-1 (or the pseudogene TRBV3-2), the J call TRBJ1-4; D not resolved. V lost 1 base and J lost 0, with 12 bases in between. The CDR3 loop spans 17 amino acids. Germline V gives CDR1 LGHDT, CDR2 YNNKEL (reference sequence). The chain's CDR3 is CASSQGRPAATNEKLFF. CDR3 nucleotides: TGTGCCAGCAGCCAAGGAAGGCCGGCTGCAACTAATGAAAAACTGTTTTTT.

This rearrangement joins TRBV18 to TRBJ1-1; D unresolved. The ends were cut back, 6 bases at V and 5 bases at J, with 13 bases in the middle. The V gene's germline CDR1 is KGHSH and CDR2 LQKENI. CDR3 length: 13 residues. CDR3 protein: CASSRPGQTEAFF. DNA of the CDR3: TGTGCCAGCTCTCGACCCGGGCAGACTGAAGCTTTCTTT.

The rearrangement joins TRBV6-5 to TRBJ2-7; the match to TRBD1 covers 7 bases. The J segment lost 5 bases and the V segment lost 5 bases, leaving 6 bases of the junction unmatched. Germline CDR1 MNHEY, CDR2 SVGAGI. There are 13 residues in the CDR3. CDR3 nucleotide sequence: TGTGCCAGCAGTCCGAGACAGGGCCACGAGCAGTACTTC. Residues: CASSPRQGHEQYF.

This chain uses TRBV18 with TRBJ1-1; tentatively, D is TRBD1 (6 bases). Trimming removed 5 bases at V and 5 bases at J, with 15 bases between. The CDR3 spans 14 residues. Per the germline V gene, CDR1 is KGHSH and CDR2 is LQKENI. CDR3 DNA: TGTGCCAGCTCAGTACGACAGGATCGGACTGAAGCTTTCTTT. This encodes CASSVRQDRTEAFF.

The chain combines TRBV9 with TRBJ2-2, with D perhaps matching TRBD2 (5 bases). This CDR3 is 15 amino acids long. Germline V gene sequence: CDR1 SGDLS, CDR2 YYNGEE. The V end lost 4 bases, the J end lost 3 bases, and 13 bases lay between the germline ends. The CDR3 DNA reads TGTGCCAGCAGCCCTCTCCCCGGGGACACCGGGGAGCTGTTTTTT. It is translated as CASSPLPGDTGELFF.

The chain uses TRBV20-1 and TRBJ2-7; D is tentatively TRBD1 or TRBD2 (5 bases each). Deletions cut 3 bases from V and 1 base from J, with 10 bases between. This CDR3 contains 13 residues. The germline CDR1 and CDR2 sequences are DFQATT and SNEGSKA (reference sequence). The CDR3 loop is CSASRDRSYEQYF. The CDR3 region has the DNA TGCAGTGCTAGTCGGGACCGTTCCTACGAGCAGTACTTC.

This clone was seen just once. CDR3 DNA sequence: TGTGCCAGCAGTTCGCCCCCGACTGTAACCTACGAGCAGTACTTC. Translated, it gives CASSSPPTVTYEQYF. The chain carries TRBV27 and TRBJ2-7; no reliable D call. This CDR3 comprises 15 residues. Germline assignment: CDR1 MNHEY and CDR2 SMNVEV (reference sequence). Trimming stripped 4 bases from V and 2 bases from J, with 15 bases between.

The chain joins TRBV7-2 to TRBJ2-7; TRBD2 aligns across 9 bases. The ends lost 3 bases at V and 2 bases at J; junction bases unmatched: 5. The CDR3 has 15 residues. In germline, CDR1 is SGHTA, CDR2 FQGNSA. The CDR3 is CASSFLAGLPYEQYF. In nucleotides, the CDR3 is TGTGCCAGCAGCTTTCTAGCGGGGCTACCCTACGAGCAGTACTTC.